This T cell receptor (beta chain) was profiled in a study of T cell responses to AZD1222 COVID-19 vaccine. On the study more broadly: Second-dose timings of about 4 or about 12 weeks were pooled.

This clone was seen just once. Its antigen is unknown. Study-wide results and caveats: CD4 TCRs linked to vaccination spanned spike, dominating at 160-218 and 743-854. Spike-specific TCR breadth and depth went up after people got two AZD1222 doses. The number of AZD1222 recipients seropositive at baseline was only 6 or 7.

The CDR3 is made up of 14 amino acids. V lost 3 bases and J lost 0; bases outside the gene matches: 2. The V gene's germline CDR1 is GTSNPN and CDR2 SVGIG (reference sequence). The data were produced by immunoSEQ multiplex PCR, yet TCRdb's version contains in-frame clones alone and is incomplete. Among 120,000 or so clones listed, about nine tenths were seen once. Sequencing was performed on peripheral blood, taken on day 0 of AZD1222 vaccination. The receptor's source is an adult in good health. The gene calls are TRBV30 and TRBJ1-3; 7 bases fit TRBD1. The CDR3 here is CAWRGQSSGNTIYF. The CDR3 nucleotides are TGTGCCTGGAGGGGACAGAGCTCTGGAAACACCATATATTTT.